This TCR beta chain was observed in a study of graft-versus-host responses after intestinal transplantation. Overall study context: Multivisceral, liver-intestinal, or isolated intestinal grafts went to recipients.

Only a few counts were recorded for this clone. The antigen is undetermined. This CDR3 contains 16 residues. Looked up from germline, CDR1 is MDHEN and CDR2 is SYDVKM. The V and J ends lost 1 base and 7 bases, in that order; junction bases with no gene match: 8. Only in-frame clones appear in the TCRdb table, and some are missing; sequencing was by immunoSEQ multiplex PCR. The sample holds about 88,000 clones; around 93% are singletons and the top ten take just under 0.35%. This chain links TRBV28 with TRBJ1-5, with 9 bases matching TRBD1. The input for sequencing was unstimulated CD4+ T cells sorted from spleen or lymph node cells, taken before transplant. The TCR sequence derives from a human donor who was the organ donor for an intestinal transplant. The CDR3 DNA is TGTGCCAGCAGTTTATACAACAGGGGGCGTGGGCAGCCCCAGCATTTT. Its translation is CASSLYNRGRGQPQHF. Variable domain in full (rest from reference TRBV28 and TRBJ1-5): DVKVTQSSRYLVKRTGEKVFLECVQDMDHENMFWYRQDPGLGLRLIYFSYDVKMKEKGDIPEGYSVSREKKERFSLILESASTNQTSMYLCASSLYNRGRGQPQHFGDGTRLSIL.